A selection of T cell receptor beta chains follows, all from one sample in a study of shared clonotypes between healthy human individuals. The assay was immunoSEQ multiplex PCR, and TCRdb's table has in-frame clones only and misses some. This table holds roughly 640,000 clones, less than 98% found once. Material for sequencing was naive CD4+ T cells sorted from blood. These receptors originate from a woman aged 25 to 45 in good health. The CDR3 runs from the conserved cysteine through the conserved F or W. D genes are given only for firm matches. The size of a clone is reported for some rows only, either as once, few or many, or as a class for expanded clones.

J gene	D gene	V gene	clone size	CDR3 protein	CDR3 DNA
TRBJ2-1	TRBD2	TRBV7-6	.	CASSPVTSTAYNEQFF	TGTGCCAGCAGCCCAGTGACTAGCACGGCGTACAATGAGCAGTTCTTC
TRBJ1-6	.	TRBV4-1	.	CASSQGQQFSPLHF	TGCGCCAGCAGCCAAGGACAGCAGTTTTCACCCCTCCACTTT
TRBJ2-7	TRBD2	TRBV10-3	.	CGVAGGGYEQYF	TGTGGGGTAGCGGGAGGAGGCTACGAGCAGTACTTC
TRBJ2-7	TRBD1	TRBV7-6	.	CASSSRGPSYEQYF	TGTGCCAGCAGCTCTAGGGGGCCATCCTACGAGCAGTACTTC
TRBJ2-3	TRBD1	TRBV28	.	CASSLQGALADTQYF	TGTGCCAGCAGTCTACAGGGGGCGTTGGCAGATACGCAGTATTTT
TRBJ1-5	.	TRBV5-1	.	CASSLRGEEQPQHF	TGCGCCAGCAGCTTGAGGGGGGAAGAACAGCCCCAGCATTTT
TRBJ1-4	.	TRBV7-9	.	CASSLDEAHEKLFF	TGTGCCAGCAGCTTAGACGAAGCCCATGAAAAACTGTTTTTT
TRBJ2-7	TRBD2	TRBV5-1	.	CASSLELAGNEQYF	TGCGCCAGCAGCTTGGAGCTAGCGGGAAACGAGCAGTACTTC
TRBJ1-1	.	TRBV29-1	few	CSVSENTEAFF	TGCAGCGTTTCCGAGAACACTGAAGCTTTCTTT
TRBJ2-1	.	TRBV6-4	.	CASSREGIVNEQFF	TGTGCCAGCAGTCGTGAGGGGATAGTAAATGAGCAGTTCTTC
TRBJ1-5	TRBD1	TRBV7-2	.	CASSLVGDRVQPQHF	TGTGCCAGCAGCTTAGTTGGAGACAGGGTTCAGCCCCAGCATTTT
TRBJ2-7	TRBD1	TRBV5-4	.	CASSFAGTGPYEQYF	TGTGCCAGCAGTTTTGCCGGGACAGGGCCCTACGAGCAGTACTTC
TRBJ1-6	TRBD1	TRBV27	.	CASSFRDRSSYNSPLHF	TGTGCCAGCAGTTTCCGGGACAGGAGCTCCTATAATTCACCCCTCCACTTT
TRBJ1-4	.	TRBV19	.	CASSRAGSLEKLFF	TGTGCCAGTAGTAGGGCAGGGTCTCTTGAAAAACTGTTTTTT
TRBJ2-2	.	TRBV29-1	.	CSVAAVANTGELFF	TGCAGCGTTGCTGCGGTAGCGAACACCGGGGAGCTGTTTTTT
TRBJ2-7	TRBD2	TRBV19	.	CASSIERGFGYEQYF	TGTGCCAGTAGTATCGAGCGGGGGTTTGGGTACGAGCAGTACTTC
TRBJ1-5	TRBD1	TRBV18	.	CASSPGQGFSNQPQHF	TGTGCCAGCTCACCGGGACAGGGGTTCAGCAATCAGCCCCAGCATTTT
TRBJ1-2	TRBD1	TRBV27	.	CASSWRQGSGYTF	TGTGCCAGCAGTTGGCGACAGGGGAGTGGCTACACCTTC
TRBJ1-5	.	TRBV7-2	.	CASSLVRGGNQPQHF	TGTGCCAGCAGCTTAGTCAGGGGAGGCAATCAGCCCCAGCATTTT
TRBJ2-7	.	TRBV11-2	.	CASSLGLGLDGAYEQYF	TGTGCCAGCAGCTTGGGCCTAGGTCTAGACGGTGCCTACGAGCAGTACTTC
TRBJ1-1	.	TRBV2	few	CASRGNTEAFF	TGTGCCAGCAGGGGGAACACTGAAGCTTTCTTT
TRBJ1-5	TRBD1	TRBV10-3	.	CATSSRPGQGNQPQHF	TGTGCCACCTCGAGTAGACCGGGACAGGGGAATCAGCCCCAGCATTTT
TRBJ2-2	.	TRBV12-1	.	CASSFTIIVAQGQDTGELFF	TGTGCCAGCAGCTTTACGATCATCGTCGCGCAGGGTCAGGACACCGGGGAGCTGTTTTTT
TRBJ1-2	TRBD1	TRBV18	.	CASSPSQGGNYGYTF	TGTGCCAGCTCACCATCACAGGGGGGAAACTATGGCTACACCTTC
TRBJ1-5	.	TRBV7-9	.	CASSQEWGPQPQHF	TGTGCCAGCAGCCAAGAATGGGGGCCGCAGCCCCAGCATTTT
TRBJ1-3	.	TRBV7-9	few	CASSLVPDRGNTIYF	TGTGCCAGCAGCTTAGTACCGGACCGTGGAAACACCATATATTTT
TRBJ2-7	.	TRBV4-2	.	CASSQGTKTDEQYF	TGTGCCAGCAGCCAGGGGACCAAGACCGACGAGCAGTACTTC
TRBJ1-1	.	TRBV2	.	CASIPLRETEAFF	TGTGCCAGCATTCCCCTCCGGGAAACTGAAGCTTTCTTT
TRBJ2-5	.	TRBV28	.	CASRPTGGQETQYF	TGTGCCAGCAGACCTACAGGCGGACAAGAGACCCAGTACTTC
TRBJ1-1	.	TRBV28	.	CASSPPGFGATEAFF	TGTGCCAGCAGCCCCCCGGGTTTTGGTGCCACTGAAGCTTTCTTT
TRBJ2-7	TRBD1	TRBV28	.	CASSHTYPPTGNTYEQYF	TGTGCCAGCAGTCATACTTACCCTCCGACAGGGAACACCTACGAGCAGTACTTC
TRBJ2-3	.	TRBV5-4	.	CASSPQGDTQYF	TGTGCCAGCAGCCCACAGGGAGATACGCAGTATTTT
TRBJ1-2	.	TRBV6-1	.	CASSDLRTSNYGYTF	TGTGCCAGCAGTGATCTCCGCACTTCTAACTATGGCTACACCTTC
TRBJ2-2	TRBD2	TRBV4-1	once	CASSQELPSGSDTGELFF	TGCGCCAGCAGCCAAGAGCTCCCTAGCGGGAGTGACACCGGGGAGCTGTTTTTT
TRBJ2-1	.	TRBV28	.	CASRPPPGTSRHEQFF	TGTGCCAGCCGTCCACCCCCTGGGACATCCAGGCATGAGCAGTTCTTC
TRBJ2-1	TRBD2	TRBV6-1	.	CASRAGTRGHEQFF	TGTGCCAGCAGAGCAGGGACTAGGGGACATGAGCAGTTCTTC
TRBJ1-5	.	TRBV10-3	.	CAISELDQPQHF	TGTGCCATCAGTGAGCTGGATCAGCCCCAGCATTTT
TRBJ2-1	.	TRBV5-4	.	CASTRGGRDYEQFF	TGTGCCAGCACGAGGGGGGGCAGGGACTATGAGCAGTTCTTC
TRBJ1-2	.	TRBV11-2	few	CASSLDRGNGYTF	TGTGCCAGCAGCTTAGATCGAGGGAATGGCTACACCTTC
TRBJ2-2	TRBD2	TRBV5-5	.	CASSTGGGRWTGELFF	TGTGCCAGCAGCACGGGGGGCGGGAGGTGGACCGGGGAGCTGTTTTTT
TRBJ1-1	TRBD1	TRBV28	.	CASSGRDRLNTEAFF	TGTGCCAGCAGCGGCCGGGACAGGTTGAACACTGAAGCTTTCTTT
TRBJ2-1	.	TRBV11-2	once	CASSLDLYAPSEQFF	TGTGCCAGCAGCTTAGATCTATATGCCCCGAGTGAGCAGTTCTTC